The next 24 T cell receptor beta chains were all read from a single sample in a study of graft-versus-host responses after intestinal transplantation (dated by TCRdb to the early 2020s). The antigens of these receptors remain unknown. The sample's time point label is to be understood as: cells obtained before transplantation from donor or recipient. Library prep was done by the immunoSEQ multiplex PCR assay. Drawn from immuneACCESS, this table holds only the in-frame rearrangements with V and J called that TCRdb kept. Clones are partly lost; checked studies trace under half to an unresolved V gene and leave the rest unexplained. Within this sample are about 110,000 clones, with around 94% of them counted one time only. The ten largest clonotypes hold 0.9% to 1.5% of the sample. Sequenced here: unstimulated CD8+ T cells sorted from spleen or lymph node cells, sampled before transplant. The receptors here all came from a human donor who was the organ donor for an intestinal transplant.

For the CDR3, the DNA is TGTGCCAGCAGCTTAGGGTCCACAGGGCCCTACGAGCAGTACTTC. This gives the protein CASSLGSTGPYEQYF. The rearrangement uses TRBV11-3 and TRBJ2-7; a possible D gene is TRBD1 (6 bases). Germline V gene sequence: CDR1 SGHNT, CDR2 YENEEA. The CDR3 loop spans 15 amino acids. V lost 1 base, J lost 2 bases, and 12 bases lay in between.

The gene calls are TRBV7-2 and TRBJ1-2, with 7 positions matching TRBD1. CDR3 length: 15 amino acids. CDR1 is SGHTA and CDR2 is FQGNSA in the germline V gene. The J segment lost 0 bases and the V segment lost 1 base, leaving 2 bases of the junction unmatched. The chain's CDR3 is CASSLVTGANYGYTF. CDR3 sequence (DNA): TGTGCCAGCAGCTTAGTTACAGGGGCTAACTATGGCTACACCTTC. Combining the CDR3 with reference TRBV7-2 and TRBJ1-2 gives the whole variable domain GAGVSQSPSNKVTEKGKDVELRCDPISGHTALYWYRQSLGQGLEFLIYFQGNSAPDKSGLPSDRFSAERTGGSVSTLTIQRTQQEDSAVYLCASSLVTGANYGYTFGSGTRLTVV.

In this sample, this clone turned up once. The CDR3, as DNA: TGCGCCAGCAGCCAATTTGGGCACGAGCAGTACTTC. The encoded protein is CASSQFGHEQYF. The rearrangement uses TRBV4-1 and TRBJ2-7; D gene uncertain. The CDR3 covers 12 residues. Trimming shortened V by 2 bases and J by 5 bases, and 7 bases separated the two germline ends. Germline loops: CDR1 MGHRA, CDR2 YSYEKL.

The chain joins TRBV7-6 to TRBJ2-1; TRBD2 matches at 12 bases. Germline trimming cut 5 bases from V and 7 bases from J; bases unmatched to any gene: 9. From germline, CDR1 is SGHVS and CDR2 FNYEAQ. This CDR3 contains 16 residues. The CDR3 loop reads CASSQRLAGVLNEQFF. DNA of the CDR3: TGTGCCAGCAGCCAGAGACTAGCGGGAGTTTTAAATGAGCAGTTCTTC.

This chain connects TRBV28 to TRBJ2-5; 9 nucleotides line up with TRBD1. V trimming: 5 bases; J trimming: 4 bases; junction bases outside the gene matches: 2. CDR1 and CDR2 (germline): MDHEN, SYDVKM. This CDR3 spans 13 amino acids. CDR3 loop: CASSGTGRETQYF. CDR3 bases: TGTGCCAGCAGTGGGACAGGGCGAGAGACCCAGTACTTC.

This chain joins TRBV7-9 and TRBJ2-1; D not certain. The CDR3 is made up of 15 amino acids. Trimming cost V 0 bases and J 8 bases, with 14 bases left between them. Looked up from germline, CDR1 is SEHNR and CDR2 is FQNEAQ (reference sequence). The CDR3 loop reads CASSLASSLHYEQFF. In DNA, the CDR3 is TGTGCCAGCAGCTTAGCTAGCTCCCTCCATTATGAGCAGTTCTTC.

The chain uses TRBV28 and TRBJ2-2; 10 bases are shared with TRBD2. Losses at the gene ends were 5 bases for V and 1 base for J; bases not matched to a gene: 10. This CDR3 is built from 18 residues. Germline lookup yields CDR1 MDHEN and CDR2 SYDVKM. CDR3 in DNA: TGTGCCAGCAGTCCATGGGCTAGCGGGAGCTGGAACACCGGGGAGCTGTTTTTT. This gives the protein CASSPWASGSWNTGELFF.

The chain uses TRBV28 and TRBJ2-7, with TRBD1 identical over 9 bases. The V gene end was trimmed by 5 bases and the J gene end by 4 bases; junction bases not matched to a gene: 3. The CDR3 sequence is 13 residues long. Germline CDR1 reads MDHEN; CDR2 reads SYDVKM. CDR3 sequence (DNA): TGTGCCAGCAGTCCGGGACAGGGTTACGAGCAGTACTTC. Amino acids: CASSPGQGYEQYF.

The CDR3 here is CASSYRVSNQPQHF. The DNA of the CDR3 is TGTGCCAGCAGTTACAGGGTTAGCAATCAGCCCCAGCATTTT. This chain uses TRBV28 with TRBJ1-5; a possible D gene is TRBD1 (6 bases). The CDR3 has 14 amino acids. The V end was cut by 4 bases, the J end by 0 bases, with 7 bases between. The germline V gene encodes CDR1 MDHEN and CDR2 SYDVKM.

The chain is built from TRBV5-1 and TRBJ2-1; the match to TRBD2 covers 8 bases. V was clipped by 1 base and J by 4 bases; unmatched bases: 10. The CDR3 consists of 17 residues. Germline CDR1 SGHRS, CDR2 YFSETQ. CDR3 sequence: CASSLTPAGGEYNEQFF. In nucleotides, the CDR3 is TGCGCCAGCAGCTTGACCCCTGCCGGGGGGGAGTACAATGAGCAGTTCTTC.

Here the CDR3 reads CASSQDGFYEQYF. CDR3 DNA sequence: TGTGCCAGCAGCCAAGATGGGTTTTACGAGCAGTACTTC. This chain uses TRBV4-2 with TRBJ2-7; D unclear. CDR3 length: 13 residues. The germline V gene has CDR1 LGHNA and CDR2 YNFKEQ. Trimming cost V 0 bases and J 4 bases, with 7 bases left between them.

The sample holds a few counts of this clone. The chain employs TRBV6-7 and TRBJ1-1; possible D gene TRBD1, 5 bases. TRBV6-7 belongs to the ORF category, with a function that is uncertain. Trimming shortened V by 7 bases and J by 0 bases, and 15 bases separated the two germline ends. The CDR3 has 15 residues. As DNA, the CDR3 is TGTGCCAGCATCAGGGAGCGTTACATGAACACTGAAGCTTTCTTT. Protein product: CASIRERYMNTEAFF.

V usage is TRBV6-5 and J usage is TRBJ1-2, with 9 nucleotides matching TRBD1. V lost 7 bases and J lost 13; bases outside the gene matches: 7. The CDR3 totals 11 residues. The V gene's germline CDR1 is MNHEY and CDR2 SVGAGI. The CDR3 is CASIKQGAGTF. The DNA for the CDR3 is TGTGCCAGCATTAAACAGGGGGCTGGCACCTTC.

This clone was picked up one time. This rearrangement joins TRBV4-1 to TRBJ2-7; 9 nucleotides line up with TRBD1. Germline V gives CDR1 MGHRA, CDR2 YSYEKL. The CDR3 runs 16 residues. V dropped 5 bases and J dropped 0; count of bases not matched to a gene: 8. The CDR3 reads CASSWTGATSSYEQYF. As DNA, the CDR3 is TGCGCCAGCAGCTGGACAGGGGCCACCAGCTCCTACGAGCAGTACTTC.

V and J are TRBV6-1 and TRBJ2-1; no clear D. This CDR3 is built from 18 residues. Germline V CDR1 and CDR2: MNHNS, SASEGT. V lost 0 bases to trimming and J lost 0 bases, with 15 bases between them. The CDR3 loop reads CASSEAPQARSSYNEQFF. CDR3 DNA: TGTGCCAGCAGTGAAGCTCCCCAAGCCAGGAGCTCCTACAATGAGCAGTTCTTC.

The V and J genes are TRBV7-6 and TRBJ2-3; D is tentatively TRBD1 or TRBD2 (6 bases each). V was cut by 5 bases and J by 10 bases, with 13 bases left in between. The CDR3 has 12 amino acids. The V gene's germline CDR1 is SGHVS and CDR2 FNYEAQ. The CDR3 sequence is CASSTGAEAQYF. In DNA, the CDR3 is TGTGCCAGCAGCACGGGGGCAGAGGCGCAGTATTTT.

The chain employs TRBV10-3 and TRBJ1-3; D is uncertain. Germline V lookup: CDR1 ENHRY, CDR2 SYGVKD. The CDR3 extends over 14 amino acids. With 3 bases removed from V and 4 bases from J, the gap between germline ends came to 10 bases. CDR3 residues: CAISEGRSGNTIYF. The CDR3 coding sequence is TGTGCCATCAGTGAAGGGCGGTCGGGAAACACCATATATTTT.

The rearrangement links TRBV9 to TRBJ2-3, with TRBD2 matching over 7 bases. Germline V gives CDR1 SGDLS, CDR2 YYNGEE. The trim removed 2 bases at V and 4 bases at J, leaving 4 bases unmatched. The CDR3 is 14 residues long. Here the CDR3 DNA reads TGTGCCAGCAGCGTGGGGGGGATCGCAGATACGCAGTATTTT. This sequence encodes CASSVGGIADTQYF.

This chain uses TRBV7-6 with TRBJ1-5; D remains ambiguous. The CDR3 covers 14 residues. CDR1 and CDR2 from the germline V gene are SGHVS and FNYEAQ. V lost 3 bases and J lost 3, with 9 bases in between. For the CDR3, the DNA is TGTGCCAGCAGCTTGCGAGGCGACAATCAGCCCCAGCATTTT. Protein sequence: CASSLRGDNQPQHF.

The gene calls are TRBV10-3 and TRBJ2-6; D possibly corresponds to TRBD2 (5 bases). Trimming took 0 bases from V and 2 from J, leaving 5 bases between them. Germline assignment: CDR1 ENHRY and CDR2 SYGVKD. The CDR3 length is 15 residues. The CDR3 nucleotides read TGTGCCATCAGTGAGTCGACTACTGGGGCCAACGTCCTGACTTTC. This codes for CAISESTTGANVLTF.

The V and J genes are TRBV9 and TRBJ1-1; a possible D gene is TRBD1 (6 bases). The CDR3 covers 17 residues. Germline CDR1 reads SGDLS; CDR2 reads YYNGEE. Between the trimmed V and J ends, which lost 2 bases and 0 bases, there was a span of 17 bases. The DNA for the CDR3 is TGTGCCAGCAGCGTCTCTTCGTCGGGACACATGAACACTGAAGCTTTCTTT. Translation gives CASSVSSSGHMNTEAFF.

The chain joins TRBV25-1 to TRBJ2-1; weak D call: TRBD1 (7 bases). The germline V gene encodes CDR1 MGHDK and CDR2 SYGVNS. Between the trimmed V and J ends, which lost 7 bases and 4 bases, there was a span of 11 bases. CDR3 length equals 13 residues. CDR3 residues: CASNQGGYNEQFF. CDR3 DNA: TGTGCCAGCAATCAGGGGGGTTACAATGAGCAGTTCTTC.

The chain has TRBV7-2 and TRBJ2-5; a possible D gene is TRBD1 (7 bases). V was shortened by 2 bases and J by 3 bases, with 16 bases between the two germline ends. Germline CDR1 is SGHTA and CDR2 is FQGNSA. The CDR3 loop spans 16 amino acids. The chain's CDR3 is CASSLTGAGLKETQYF. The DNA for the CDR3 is TGTGCCAGCAGCTTAACAGGGGCGGGACTTAAAGAGACCCAGTACTTC.

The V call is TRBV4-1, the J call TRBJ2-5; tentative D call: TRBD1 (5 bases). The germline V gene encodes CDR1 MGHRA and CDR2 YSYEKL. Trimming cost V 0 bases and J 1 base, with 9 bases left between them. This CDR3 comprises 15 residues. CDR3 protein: CASSQESGPQETQYF. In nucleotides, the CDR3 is TGCGCCAGCAGCCAAGAGTCAGGGCCCCAAGAGACCCAGTACTTC.